Reported below is one T cell receptor (beta chain). The target antigen is unknown. This CDR3 is 15 amino acids long. Trimming removed 5 bases from V and 0 bases from J; junction bases left unmatched: 7. The V gene's germline CDR1 is KGHSH and CDR2 LQKENI. The data were taken from a study of shared clonotypes between healthy human individuals. Turning to the study itself: There were three CD4 naive, three CD4 memory, two CD8 naive and one CD8 memory plates per donor.

Points from the study as a whole: Depth was large, yet rarefaction showed that sorted-subset sequencing was incomplete.

Data came from immunoSEQ multiplex PCR; TCRdb stores just in-frame clones and leaves some out. Counted here are about 2.3 million clones, 93% occurring once; the ten biggest clones make up 0.39%. The specimen was naive CD4+ T cells from PBMCs. Subset defined: CD45RA+ positively selected. This clonotype was obtained from a man between 18 and 35 years old in good health. Some clones in this sample may be carry-over from other donors' samples. The chain employs TRBV18 and TRBJ2-7; TRBD1 agrees at 7 bases. CDR3: CASSVTGANSYEQYF. The CDR3, as DNA: TGTGCCAGCTCAGTTACAGGGGCCAACTCCTACGAGCAGTACTTC.